This note documents a single T cell receptor (beta chain) sequence. The antigen remains unidentified. This record belongs to a study of graft-versus-host responses after intestinal transplantation. Study information: Recipients had multivisceral, liver-intestinal, or isolated intestinal transplants.

Study results and caveats: GvH clonotypes were identified within recipient marrow, with a subset emerging first in ileum or blood.

The protocol was immunoSEQ multiplex PCR, while the TCRdb copy is restricted to in-frame clones and leaves out a portion. The data hold fewer than 11,000 clones, with around 93% observed a single time. The TCR sequence derives from a human patient who received an intestinal transplant, so some T cells may come from the graft donor. The sequences come from PBMCs, collected about 45 days after intestinal transplantation.

The CDR3 DNA is TGCGCCAGCAGCCAAGAGGCAGGGGGTCTCCGCGAGCAGTACTTC. Translated, it gives CASSQEAGGLREQYF. This rearrangement joins TRBV4-1 to TRBJ2-7; TRBD1 aligns across 7 bases. This CDR3 is 15 amino acids long. CDR1 is MGHRA and CDR2 is YSYEKL in the germline V gene. V lost 0 bases to trimming and J lost 6 bases; unmatched junction nucleotides: 8.